A selection of T cell receptor beta chains follows, all from one sample in a study of blood T cell repertoires in COVID-19. Clones were read by immunoSEQ multiplex PCR, and TCRdb kept only the in-frame ones, dropping some. Of approximately 200,000 clones in the sample, about 90% were seen once. Sequencing was done on a sample of peripheral blood. The source of these receptors is a man aged 40-49 years with active or convalescent COVID-19. The CDR3 runs from the conserved cysteine through the conserved F or W. The order of the fields is clone size, V gene, J gene, D gene, CDR3 DNA, CDR3 protein. A D gene is named only where the DNA matches it firmly. A row's size may be missing; if present it is once, few, many or a size class.

abundance: -
v_gene: TRBV5-6
j_gene: TRBJ1-2
d_gene: TRBD1
CDR3nt: TGTGCCAGCAGCCAGTCCCCTTCTTTGGACAGGAACTATGGCTACACCTTC
CDR3aa: CASSQSPSLDRNYGYTF

abundance: once
v_gene: TRBV6-4
j_gene: TRBJ1-6
d_gene: -
CDR3nt: TGTGCCAGCGCGGGAGGGTATGCTTATAATTCACCCCTCCACTTT
CDR3aa: CASAGGYAYNSPLHF

abundance: -
v_gene: TRBV5-1
j_gene: TRBJ2-5
d_gene: -
CDR3nt: TGCGCCAGCAGCTTGGTCGGGTTTGGCCAAGAGACCCAGTACTTC
CDR3aa: CASSLVGFGQETQYF

abundance: once
v_gene: TRBV30
j_gene: TRBJ2-1
d_gene: TRBD1
CDR3nt: TGTGCCTGGAGATTGACAGGGGGCTCTCCATACAATGAGCAGTTCTTC
CDR3aa: CAWRLTGGSPYNEQFF

abundance: -
v_gene: TRBV19
j_gene: TRBJ1-5
d_gene: TRBD1
CDR3nt: TGTGCCAGTAGTATAGGCGGACAGGGCAGACAGCCCCAGCATTTT
CDR3aa: CASSIGGQGRQPQHF

abundance: -
v_gene: TRBV10-1
j_gene: TRBJ2-5
d_gene: -
CDR3nt: TGCGCCAGCAGTAAACGGGGACTTTTAGGCGAAGAGACCCAGTACTTC
CDR3aa: CASSKRGLLGEETQYF

abundance: few
v_gene: TRBV18
j_gene: TRBJ2-7
d_gene: -
CDR3nt: TGTGCCAGCTCACCGGCACCCTCCTACGAGCAGTACTTC
CDR3aa: CASSPAPSYEQYF

abundance: -
v_gene: TRBV21-1
j_gene: TRBJ1-5
d_gene: -
CDR3nt: TGTGCCAGCAGCAAACTCCGAATCGGGATTAAAGGAAATCAGCCCCAGCATTTT
CDR3aa: CASSKLRIGIKGNQPQHF

abundance: -
v_gene: TRBV6-5
j_gene: TRBJ2-1
d_gene: TRBD2
CDR3nt: TGTGCCAGCAGTTCCCTGACTAGCGGGGGATCAGGGCAGTTCTTC
CDR3aa: CASSSLTSGGSGQFF

abundance: -
v_gene: TRBV11-2
j_gene: TRBJ1-1
d_gene: -
CDR3nt: TGTGCCAGCAGCTTAGACTGGAGCGGCGGGTTACCTGAAGCTTTCTTT
CDR3aa: CASSLDWSGGLPEAFF

abundance: few
v_gene: TRBV5-4
j_gene: TRBJ1-2
d_gene: -
CDR3nt: TGTGCCAGCACCAACAAAGCGTACTACTATGGCTACACCTTC
CDR3aa: CASTNKAYYYGYTF

abundance: -
v_gene: TRBV12-5
j_gene: TRBJ1-6
d_gene: TRBD1
CDR3nt: TGTGCTAGTGGTTTGGGACAGGGCCCCGCTAATTCACCCCTCCACTTT
CDR3aa: CASGLGQGPANSPLHF

abundance: -
v_gene: TRBV2
j_gene: TRBJ2-3
d_gene: -
CDR3nt: TGTGCCAGCAGGGAGGGGTCAGATACGCAGTATTTT
CDR3aa: CASREGSDTQYF

abundance: once
v_gene: TRBV30
j_gene: TRBJ2-3
d_gene: -
CDR3nt: TGTGCCTGGACAGGGGTTAGCACAGATACGCAGTATTTT
CDR3aa: CAWTGVSTDTQYF

abundance: -
v_gene: TRBV7-2
j_gene: TRBJ2-1
d_gene: TRBD2
CDR3nt: TGTGCCAGCAGATCCATTAGCGGGGGATTCTACAATGAGCAGTTCTTC
CDR3aa: CASRSISGGFYNEQFF

abundance: -
v_gene: TRBV29-1
j_gene: TRBJ1-4
d_gene: TRBD1
CDR3nt: TGCAGCGTTGGGGACAGGGGGGTTGCTAATGAAAAACTGTTTTTT
CDR3aa: CSVGDRGVANEKLFF

abundance: -
v_gene: TRBV7-3
j_gene: TRBJ1-2
d_gene: TRBD1
CDR3nt: TGTGCCAGCAGCGACAGGGCGGGCTATGGCTACACCTTC
CDR3aa: CASSDRAGYGYTF

abundance: -
v_gene: TRBV6-1
j_gene: TRBJ2-7
d_gene: -
CDR3nt: TGTGCCAGCAGTGAACAGGGGGCTAGCGGATACTACGAGCAGTACTTC
CDR3aa: CASSEQGASGYYEQYF

abundance: -
v_gene: TRBV3-1/TRBV3-2
j_gene: TRBJ2-7
d_gene: -
CDR3nt: TGTGCCAGCAGCCTCGGGTTCTGGGAGCAGTACTTC
CDR3aa: CASSLGFWEQYF

abundance: -
v_gene: TRBV6-5
j_gene: TRBJ2-5
d_gene: -
CDR3nt: TGTGCCAGCTCCGCGGGGCAGCAAGAGACCCAGTACTTC
CDR3aa: CASSAGQQETQYF

abundance: -
v_gene: TRBV30
j_gene: TRBJ1-2
d_gene: -
CDR3nt: TGTGCCTGGAGTCCAAGGACAGCAGTTCATGGCTACACCTTC
CDR3aa: CAWSPRTAVHGYTF